The source of this T cell receptor beta chain is a study of CD8+CD57+ T cells in acquired aplastic anemia. Study findings and constraints: Patients and controls shared about 30 CD8+ CDR3 sequences. Patient and control CD8+ Simpson's diversity was not significantly different.

Sequencing involved patients with CD8+CD57+ cell expansion previously shown by flow cytometry. Blood samples were obtained from patients who had received no prior therapy. Trimming pared 3 bases from V and 2 bases from J, leaving 16 bases between. Per the germline V gene, CDR1 is KGHDR and CDR2 is SFDVKD. CDR3 length: 17 residues. Genomic DNA served as template for TCR beta VDJ and CDR3 profiling. TCRdb recomputed calls from the reads with MiXCR, one row per CDR3 protein. Counted here are approximately 470,000 distinct CDR3 sequences, around 33% occurring once; the ten biggest clones make up 0.8% to 0.85%. With regard to this clonotype: The target antigen is unknown. This may be a read error, as it is one base from a much larger clone.

The gene calls are TRBV24-1 and TRBJ2-1; TRBD2 might be the D (6 bases). The source material was sorted CD4+, CD8+, or CD8+CD57+ T cells (not recorded which) from PBMCs. The TCR sequence derives from a human donor with aplastic anemia. The CDR3, as DNA: TGTGCCACCAGTGATGCTATGGCTAGCGTTACCTACAATGAGCAGTTCTTC. Its translation: CATSDAMASVTYNEQFF.